One sample yielded the 30 T cell receptor beta chains listed below, sequenced in a study of blood T cell repertoires in COVID-19. Generated by immunoSEQ multiplex PCR, the TCRdb table keeps only in-frame clones and is missing some. The table has a few hundred thousand clones, around 87% seen once; the top ten hold under 2%. The specimen was PBMCs or T cells enriched from blood (not recorded which). Source of these receptors: a woman between 50 and 59 years old who had recovered from COVID-19.

The gene calls are TRBV7-8 and TRBJ2-3, with 13 bases fitting TRBD2. The CDR3 is made up of 18 amino acids. J gave up 1 base and V 5 bases, and 9 bases lay outside the gene matches. Germline assignment: CDR1 SGHVS and CDR2 FQNEAQ. The CDR3 loop reads CASSGVGLAGRRTDTQYF. The CDR3 DNA reads as TGTGCCAGCAGCGGGGTGGGACTAGCGGGACGCCGCACAGATACGCAGTATTTT.

The chain uses TRBV5-8 and TRBJ1-5; 7 bases agree with TRBD1. The junction had 13 bases not matched to a gene; V was cut back by 5 bases and J by 8 bases. The CDR3 totals 15 residues. CDR1 is SGHTS, CDR2 YDEGEE, per germline. The CDR3: CASSPGTEIVEPQHF. As DNA, the CDR3 is TGTGCCAGCAGTCCCGGGACAGAAATTGTAGAGCCCCAGCATTTT.

This chain links TRBV7-8 with TRBJ2-4; 13 positions match TRBD2. Trimming cost V 1 base and J 7 bases; bases outside gene matches: 1. There are 15 residues in the CDR3. Germline CDR1 is SGHVS and CDR2 is FQNEAQ. CDR3 protein: CASSLELAGGNIQYF. CDR3 DNA sequence: TGTGCCAGCAGCTTAGAACTAGCGGGAGGGAACATTCAGTACTTC. The variable domain in full, completed from reference TRBV7-8 and TRBJ2-4, reads GAGVSQSPRYKVAKRGQDVALRCDPISGHVSLFWYQQALGQGPEFLTYFQNEAQLDKSGLPSDRFFAERPEGSVSTLKIQRTQQEDSAVYLCASSLELAGGNIQYFGAGTRLSVL.

The chain has TRBV6-4 and TRBJ2-7, with D hard to call. The CDR3 spans 17 residues. Germline V gene sequence: CDR1 MRHNA, CDR2 SNTAGT. With 1 base removed from V and 2 bases from J, the gap between germline ends came to 18 bases. DNA for the CDR3: TGTGCCAGCAGTGACTTTCGAACTTCTGATGACACCTACGAGCAGTACTTC. This sequence encodes CASSDFRTSDDTYEQYF.

This chain uses TRBV6-5 with TRBJ2-5; 8 nucleotides agree with TRBD1. Germline CDR1 and CDR2: MNHEY and SVGAGI. The trim removed 6 bases at V and 4 bases at J, leaving 7 bases unmatched. This CDR3 is built from 14 residues. Here the CDR3 reads CASRLTGGRETQYF. CDR3 in DNA: TGTGCCAGCAGATTAACAGGGGGACGAGAGACCCAGTACTTC.

The chain is built from TRBV10-3 and TRBJ1-5; tentatively, D is TRBD1 (5 bases). Trimming removed 4 bases at V and 9 bases at J, with 10 bases between. CDR3 length equals 12 residues. Germline CDR1 is ENHRY and CDR2 is SYGVKD. The DNA of the CDR3 is TGTGCCATCAGTGTAGGGGTAGGGCCCCAGCATTTT. The encoded protein is CAISVGVGPQHF.

V gene TRBV2 combines with J gene TRBJ1-5; a possible D gene is TRBD1 (5 bases). V lost 7 bases to trimming and J lost 3 bases, with 10 bases between them. The CDR3 covers 13 residues. Germline V lookup: CDR1 SNHLY, CDR2 FYNNEI. The CDR3 sequence: CASKAGLNQPQHF. Written as DNA, the CDR3 is TGTGCCAGCAAGGCAGGGCTCAATCAGCCCCAGCATTTT.

J is TRBJ2-7 and V is TRBV28; 7 nucleotides align to TRBD2. The ends lost 10 bases at V and 3 bases at J; junction bases unmatched: 9. CDR3 length equals 13 residues. Looked up from germline, CDR1 is MDHEN and CDR2 is SYDVKM. CDR3 sequence: CAIRPGGDYEQYF. CDR3 nucleotide sequence: TGTGCCATCCGTCCGGGAGGAGACTACGAGCAGTACTTC.

This chain joins TRBV5-4 and TRBJ2-5, with TRBD2 as a possible D gene (5 bases). The CDR3 covers 14 residues. From germline, CDR1 is SGHNT and CDR2 YYREEE (reference sequence). V was trimmed by 2 bases and J by 3 bases, leaving 11 bases between them. The CDR3 loop is CASSFPTREETQYF. The CDR3 region has the DNA TGTGCCAGCAGCTTCCCGACGCGGGAAGAGACCCAGTACTTC.

This chain links TRBV14 with TRBJ2-1, with TRBD2 matching over 8 bases. Germline CDR1 and CDR2: SGHDN and FVKESK. V trimming: 4 bases; J trimming: 9 bases; junction bases outside the gene matches: 14. The length of the CDR3 is 16 residues. In DNA form, the CDR3 reads TGTGCCAGCAGCCCAAGCAGCGGGAGATCCCCGGTTGAGCAGTTCTTC. The encoded protein is CASSPSSGRSPVEQFF.

This clone appeared once. This chain uses TRBV4-2 with TRBJ2-2; 10 bases are shared with TRBD1. Trimming took 4 bases from V and 4 from J; bases not matched to a gene: 6. Looked up from germline, CDR1 is LGHNA and CDR2 is YNFKEQ. This CDR3 is built from 16 residues. The CDR3 bases are TGTGCCAGCAGCCTCCCCGGGACAGGGGTCACCGGGGAGCTGTTTTTT. Translated, it gives CASSLPGTGVTGELFF.

V and J are TRBV5-5 and TRBJ2-1, with a weak D call TRBD2 (5 bases). With 0 bases removed from V and 4 bases from J, the gap between germline ends came to 5 bases. Germline V CDR1 and CDR2: SGHKS, YYEKEE (reference sequence). The CDR3 is 13 amino acids. CDR3 DNA sequence: TGTGCCAGCAGCTTGGGGACTTACAATGAGCAGTTCTTC. Residues: CASSLGTYNEQFF.

The genes are TRBV5-1 and TRBJ1-1; maybe TRBD1 (5 bases). Per the germline V gene, CDR1 is SGHRS and CDR2 is YFSETQ. CDR3 length: 16 residues. Between the trimmed V and J ends, which lost 0 bases and 0 bases, there was a span of 12 bases. DNA for the CDR3: TGCGCCAGCAGCTTGGTTCCCCAGGGCTTGAACACTGAAGCTTTCTTT. It encodes CASSLVPQGLNTEAFF.

CDR3 DNA sequence: TGCGCCAGCAGTGAGGGCACGGGAACGACTAACAATGAGCAGTTCTTC. Its protein product is CASSEGTGTTNNEQFF. This sequence joins TRBV10-1 and TRBJ2-1; the D gene is possibly TRBD2 (5 bases). Germline CDR1 WNHNN, CDR2 SYGVQD (reference sequence). The CDR3 has 16 residues. Deletions cut 2 bases from V and 5 bases from J, with 16 bases between.

The chain is built from TRBV10-3 and TRBJ2-3, with 11 bases identical to TRBD2. Trimming at V came to 8 bases and at J to 0 bases, leaving 7 bases not matched to a gene. The CDR3 consists of 16 residues. Looked up from germline, CDR1 is ENHRY and CDR2 is SYGVKD. DNA for the CDR3: TGTGCCATCTCCGCCGGGACTAGCGGTAGCACAGATACGCAGTATTTT. Protein sequence: CAISAGTSGSTDTQYF.

The chain is built from TRBV19 and TRBJ2-5; no clear D. Trimming cost V 9 bases and J 2 bases, with 16 bases left between them. The CDR3 has 14 amino acids. Per germline, CDR1 LNHDA and CDR2 SQIVND (reference sequence). The CDR3 coding sequence is TGTGCCAGCACCCGAGAAGACAAACAAGAGACCCAGTACTTC. Its translation is CASTREDKQETQYF.

The V call is TRBV6-5, the J call TRBJ2-1; 7 bases are shared with TRBD1. This CDR3 spans 13 amino acids. The trim removed 7 bases at V and 8 bases at J, leaving 8 bases unmatched. Per germline, CDR1 MNHEY and CDR2 SVGAGI. The CDR3 sequence: CASTQQGNHEQFF. The CDR3 DNA follows: TGTGCCAGCACCCAACAGGGGAACCATGAGCAGTTCTTC.

This chain uses TRBV5-1 with TRBJ2-3, with 8 bases that match TRBD2. The CDR3 length is 16 residues. V shed 5 bases, J shed 0 bases, and the junction held 8 bases outside the gene matches. The germline V gene encodes CDR1 SGHRS and CDR2 YFSETQ. Here the CDR3 DNA reads TGCGCCAGCAGGCCAACTAGCGGCTCTAGCACAGATACGCAGTATTTT. It encodes CASRPTSGSSTDTQYF.

This clone has just one count. The genes are TRBV4-2 and TRBJ1-2; the match to TRBD1 covers 8 bases. V was pared by 5 bases and J by 2 bases, with 10 bases of the junction left unmatched. The CDR3 runs 16 residues. Germline CDR1 is LGHNA and CDR2 is YNFKEQ. CDR3 amino acids: CASSELGQGMNYGYTF. In DNA, the CDR3 is TGTGCCAGCAGCGAACTTGGACAGGGTATGAACTATGGCTACACCTTC.

The genes are TRBV5-1 and TRBJ2-1; TRBD2 agrees at 7 bases. The CDR3 is 13 amino acids. The trim removed 4 bases at V and 10 bases at J, leaving 8 bases unmatched. Germline V lookup: CDR1 SGHRS, CDR2 YFSETQ. The CDR3: CASSDLWGGEQFF. The DNA of the CDR3 is TGCGCCAGCAGCGATCTCTGGGGAGGGGAGCAGTTCTTC.

This clone has just one count. The chain links TRBV5-1 to TRBJ2-3; the match to TRBD2 covers 8 bases. V gave up 2 bases and J gave up 0 bases; unmatched junction bases: 2. The V gene's germline CDR1 is SGHRS and CDR2 YFSETQ. This CDR3 contains 15 residues. CDR3 region: CASSFSGASTDTQYF. CDR3 sequence (DNA): TGCGCCAGCAGCTTTAGCGGGGCTAGCACAGATACGCAGTATTTT. Full variable domain (remainder filled in from reference TRBV5-1 and TRBJ2-3): KAGVTQTPRYLIKTRGQQVTLSCSPISGHRSVSWYQQTPGQGLQFLFEYFSETQRNKGNFPGRFSGRQFSNSRSEMNVSTLELGDSALYLCASSFSGASTDTQYFGPGTRLTVL.

This clone was observed a handful of times. This chain uses TRBV30 with TRBJ1-1; D not resolved. With 1 base removed from V and 1 base from J, the gap between germline ends came to 19 bases. CDR1 is GTSNPN and CDR2 is SVGIG in the germline V gene (reference sequence). The CDR3 totals 17 residues. The CDR3 loop reads CAWSDIGMAAGNTEAFF. CDR3 coding DNA: TGTGCCTGGAGTGATATCGGGATGGCCGCCGGGAACACTGAAGCTTTCTTT. The complete variable domain, with remaining parts taken from reference TRBV30 and TRBJ1-1, reads SQTIHQWPATLVQPVGSPLSLECTVEGTSNPNLYWYRQAAGRGLQLLFYSVGIGQISSEVPQNLSASRPQDRQFILSSKKLLLSDSGFYLCAWSDIGMAAGNTEAFFGQGTRLTVV.

This chain joins TRBV6-5 and TRBJ1-4; 7 bases are shared with TRBD1. Losses at the gene ends were 7 bases for V and 6 bases for J; bases not matched to a gene: 5. The CDR3 has 13 residues. Germline CDR1 and CDR2: MNHEY and SVGAGI. DNA of the CDR3: TGTGCCAGCAAATCCGGGACAGATGAAAAACTGTTTTTT. This encodes CASKSGTDEKLFF.

As DNA, the CDR3 is TGTGCCAGTAGTATCCCTAGGTCCTCCTACAATGAGCAGTTCTTC. Its translation: CASSIPRSSYNEQFF. The rearrangement uses TRBV19 and TRBJ2-1; D not certain. This CDR3 is built from 15 residues. V lost 3 bases to trimming and J lost 0 bases, with 9 bases between them. Germline-derived CDR1 and CDR2 are LNHDA and SQIVND (reference sequence).

The chain couples TRBV5-1 to TRBJ2-3; TRBD1 agrees at 8 bases. Germline loops: CDR1 SGHRS, CDR2 YFSETQ. V was pared by 0 bases and J by 1 base, with 1 base of the junction left unmatched. This CDR3 has 15 amino acids. CDR3 amino acids: CASSLAGQGTDTQYF. Written as DNA, the CDR3 is TGCGCCAGCAGCTTGGCGGGACAGGGCACAGATACGCAGTATTTT.

This clone was seen at least ten times. The chain uses TRBV6-5 and TRBJ1-1, with D perhaps matching TRBD1 (6 bases). Germline V gene sequence: CDR1 MNHEY, CDR2 SVGAGI. The length of the CDR3 is 15 residues. With 6 bases removed from V and 1 base from J, the gap between germline ends came to 15 bases. CDR3 bases: TGTGCCAGCAGAAGGCAGGGGCTCGGGAACACTGAAGCTTTCTTT. This sequence encodes CASRRQGLGNTEAFF.

This clone was seen just once. V and J are TRBV7-3 and TRBJ1-1, with TRBD1 matching 7 bases. CDR3 length: 15 residues. Trimming removed 5 bases from V and 0 bases from J; junction bases left unmatched: 6. The germline CDR1 and CDR2 sequences are SGHTA and FQGTGA. CDR3 in amino acids: CASSKTGLMNTEAFF. CDR3 coding DNA: TGTGCCAGCAGCAAGACAGGGCTAATGAACACTGAAGCTTTCTTT.

The chain has TRBV7-9 and TRBJ2-7, with 13 bases aligning to TRBD2. The CDR3 consists of 16 residues. V lost 4 bases to trimming and J lost 5 bases; unmatched junction nucleotides: 8. Germline V gene sequence: CDR1 SEHNR, CDR2 FQNEAQ (reference sequence). This CDR3 is CASSSTGGLAGDEQYF. CDR3 sequence (DNA): TGTGCCAGCAGCTCAACGGGCGGACTAGCGGGAGACGAGCAGTACTTC. Variable domain in full (rest from reference TRBV7-9 and TRBJ2-7): DTGVSQNPRHKITKRGQNVTFRCDPISEHNRLYWYRQTLGQGPEFLTYFQNEAQLEKSRLLSDRFSAERPKGSFSTLEIQRTEQGDSAMYLCASSSTGGLAGDEQYFGPGTRLTVT.

The chain links TRBV19 to TRBJ1-2; TRBD1 matches 7 bases. Germline V gives CDR1 LNHDA, CDR2 SQIVND (reference sequence). The length of the CDR3 is 15 residues. V was pared by 0 bases and J by 2 bases, with 3 bases of the junction left unmatched. The CDR3: CASSIEGRGNYGYTF. The CDR3 region has the DNA TGTGCCAGTAGTATAGAAGGCAGGGGGAACTATGGCTACACCTTC.

J is TRBJ2-1 and V is TRBV30, with 10 positions matching TRBD1. Germline V gene sequence: CDR1 GTSNPN, CDR2 SVGIG (reference sequence). The CDR3 is 16 amino acids. V shed 0 bases and J 2 bases; nucleotides not matched to a gene: 4. The CDR3 protein is CAWSVLGTGAYNEQFF. The CDR3 DNA is TGTGCCTGGAGTGTACTCGGGACAGGGGCCTACAATGAGCAGTTCTTC.